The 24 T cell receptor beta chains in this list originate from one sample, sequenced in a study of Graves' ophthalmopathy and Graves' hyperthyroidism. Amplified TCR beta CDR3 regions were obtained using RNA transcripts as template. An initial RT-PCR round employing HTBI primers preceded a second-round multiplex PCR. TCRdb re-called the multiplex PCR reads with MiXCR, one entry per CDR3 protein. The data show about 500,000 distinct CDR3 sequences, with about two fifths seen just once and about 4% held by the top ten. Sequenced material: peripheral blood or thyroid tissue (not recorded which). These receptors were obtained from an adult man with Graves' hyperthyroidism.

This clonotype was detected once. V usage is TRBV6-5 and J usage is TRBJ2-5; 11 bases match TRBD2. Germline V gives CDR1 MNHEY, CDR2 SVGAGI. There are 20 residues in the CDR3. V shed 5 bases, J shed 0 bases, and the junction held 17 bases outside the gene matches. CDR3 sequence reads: CASSILSLAGGPGYQETQYF. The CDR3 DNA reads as TGTGCCAGCAGTATCCTTTCGTTAGCGGGAGGGCCGGGGTACCAAGAGACCCAGTACTTC.

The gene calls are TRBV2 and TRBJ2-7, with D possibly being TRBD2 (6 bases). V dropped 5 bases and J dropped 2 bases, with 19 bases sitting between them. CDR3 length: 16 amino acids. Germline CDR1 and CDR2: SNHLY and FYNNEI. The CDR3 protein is CASSPPEWRGPYEQYF. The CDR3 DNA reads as TGTGCCAGCAGTCCGCCGGAGTGGCGGGGACCCTACGAGCAGTACTTC.

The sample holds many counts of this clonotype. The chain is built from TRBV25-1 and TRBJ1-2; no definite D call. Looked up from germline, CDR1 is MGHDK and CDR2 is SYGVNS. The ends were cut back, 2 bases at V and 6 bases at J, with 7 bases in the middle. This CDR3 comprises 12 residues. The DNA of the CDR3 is TGTGCCAGCAGTGAAGACCCGGATGGCTACACCTTC. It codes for CASSEDPDGYTF.

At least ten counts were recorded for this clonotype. CDR3 loop: CSAKAGSPTSYEQYF. The CDR3 region has the DNA TGCAGTGCTAAGGCAGGGAGCCCTACTTCCTACGAGCAGTACTTC. The rearrangement uses TRBV20-1 and TRBJ2-7; the D call may be TRBD1 or TRBD2 (5 bases each). V was cut by 4 bases and J by 1 base, with 17 bases left in between. The germline gives CDR1 DFQATT, CDR2 SNEGSKA (reference sequence). This CDR3 has 15 amino acids.

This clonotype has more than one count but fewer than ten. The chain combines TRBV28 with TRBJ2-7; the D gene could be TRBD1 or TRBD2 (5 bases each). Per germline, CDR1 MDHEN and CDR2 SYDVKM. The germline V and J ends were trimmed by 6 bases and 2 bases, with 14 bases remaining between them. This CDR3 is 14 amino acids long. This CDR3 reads CASRVGTVTYEQYF. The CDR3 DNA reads TGTGCCAGCAGGGTGGGGACGGTCACCTACGAGCAGTACTTC.

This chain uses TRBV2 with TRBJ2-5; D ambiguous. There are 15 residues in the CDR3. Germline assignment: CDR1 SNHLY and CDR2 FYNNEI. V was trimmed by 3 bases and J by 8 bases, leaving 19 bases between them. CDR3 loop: CASSDRTGQVDTQYF. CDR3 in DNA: TGTGCCAGCAGTGATAGGACCGGTCAGGTCGATACCCAGTACTTC. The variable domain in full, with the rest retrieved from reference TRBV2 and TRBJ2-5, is EPEVTQTPSHQVTQMGQEVILRCVPISNHLYFYWYRQILGQKVEFLVSFYNNEISEKSEIFDDQFSVERPDGSNFTLKIRSTKLEDSAMYFCASSDRTGQVDTQYFGPGTRLLVL.

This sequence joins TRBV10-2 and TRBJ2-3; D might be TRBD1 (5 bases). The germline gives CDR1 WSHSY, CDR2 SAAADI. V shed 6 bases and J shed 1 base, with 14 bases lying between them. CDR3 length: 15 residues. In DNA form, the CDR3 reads TGCGCCAGCAGCTTAGACAGTCCCCGCACAGATACGCAGTATTTT. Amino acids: CASSLDSPRTDTQYF.

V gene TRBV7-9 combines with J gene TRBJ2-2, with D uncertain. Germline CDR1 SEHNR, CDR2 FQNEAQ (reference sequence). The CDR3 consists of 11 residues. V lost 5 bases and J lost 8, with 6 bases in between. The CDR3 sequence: CASSMTGELFF. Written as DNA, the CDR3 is TGTGCCAGCAGCATGACAGGGGAGCTGTTTTTT.

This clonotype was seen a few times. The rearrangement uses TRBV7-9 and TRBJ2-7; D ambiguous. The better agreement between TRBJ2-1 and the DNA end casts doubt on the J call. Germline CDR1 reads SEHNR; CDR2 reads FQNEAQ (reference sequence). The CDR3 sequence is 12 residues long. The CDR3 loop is CASSREGNEQFF. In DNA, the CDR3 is TGTGCCAGCAGCCGTGAAGGCAATGAGCAGTTCTTC.

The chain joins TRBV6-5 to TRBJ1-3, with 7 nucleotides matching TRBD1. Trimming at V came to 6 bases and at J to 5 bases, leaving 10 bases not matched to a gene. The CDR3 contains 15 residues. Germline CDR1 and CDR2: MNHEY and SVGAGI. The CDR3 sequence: CASRPRTGGRNTIYF. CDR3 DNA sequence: TGTGCCAGCAGGCCCCGGACAGGAGGAAGAAACACCATATATTTT.

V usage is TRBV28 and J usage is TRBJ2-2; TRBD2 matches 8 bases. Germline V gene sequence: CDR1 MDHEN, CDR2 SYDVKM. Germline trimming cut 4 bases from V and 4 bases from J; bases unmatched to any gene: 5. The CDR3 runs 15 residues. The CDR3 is CASSSWTSPTGELFF. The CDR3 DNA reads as TGTGCCAGCAGTTCTTGGACTAGCCCCACCGGGGAGCTGTTTTTT.

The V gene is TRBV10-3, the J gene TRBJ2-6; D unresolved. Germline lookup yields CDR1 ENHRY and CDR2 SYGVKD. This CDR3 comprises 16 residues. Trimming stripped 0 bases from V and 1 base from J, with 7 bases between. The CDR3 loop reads CAISESGLSGANVLTF. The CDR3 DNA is TGTGCCATCAGTGAGTCAGGGTTATCTGGGGCCAACGTCCTGACTTTC.

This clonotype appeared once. The CDR3 loop reads CASSESSGGTIYF. As DNA, the CDR3 is TGTGCCAGCAGTGAGTCTAGCGGGGGCACCATATATTTT. The rearrangement joins TRBV6-1 to TRBJ1-3; weak D call: TRBD1 (5 bases). The length of the CDR3 is 13 residues. V was cut by 3 bases and J by 9 bases, with 12 bases left in between. Germline V lookup: CDR1 MNHNS, CDR2 SASEGT.

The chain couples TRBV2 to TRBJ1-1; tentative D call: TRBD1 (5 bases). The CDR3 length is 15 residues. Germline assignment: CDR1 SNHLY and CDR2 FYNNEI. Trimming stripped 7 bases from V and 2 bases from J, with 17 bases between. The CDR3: CASTRVLTDNTEAFF. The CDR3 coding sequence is TGTGCCAGCACCAGAGTCCTGACAGACAACACTGAAGCTTTCTTT.

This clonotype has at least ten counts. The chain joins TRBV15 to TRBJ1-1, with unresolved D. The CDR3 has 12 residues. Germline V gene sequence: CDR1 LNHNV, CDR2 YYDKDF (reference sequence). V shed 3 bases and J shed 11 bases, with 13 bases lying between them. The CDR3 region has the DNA TGTGCCACCAGCAGGGACCGACGCGACGCTTTCTTT. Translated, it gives CATSRDRRDAFF.

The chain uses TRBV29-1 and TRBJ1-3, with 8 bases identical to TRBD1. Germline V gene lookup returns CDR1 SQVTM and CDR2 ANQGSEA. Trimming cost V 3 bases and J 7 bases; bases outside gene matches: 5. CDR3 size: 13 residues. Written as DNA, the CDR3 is TGCAGCGTTGATCAGGGGGCAGGGAACACCATATATTTT. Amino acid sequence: CSVDQGAGNTIYF.

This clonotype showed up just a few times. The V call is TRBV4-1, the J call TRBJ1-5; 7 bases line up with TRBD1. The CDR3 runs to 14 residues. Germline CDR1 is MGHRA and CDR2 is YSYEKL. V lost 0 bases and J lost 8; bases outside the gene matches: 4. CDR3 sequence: CASSQDDRVEPQHF. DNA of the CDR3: TGCGCCAGCAGCCAAGATGACAGGGTGGAGCCCCAGCATTTT.

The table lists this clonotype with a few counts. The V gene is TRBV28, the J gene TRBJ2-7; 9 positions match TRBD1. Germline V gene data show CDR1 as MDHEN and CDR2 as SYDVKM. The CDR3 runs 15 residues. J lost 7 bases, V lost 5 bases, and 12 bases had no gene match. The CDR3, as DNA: TGTGCCAGCAGTCAGCCGGGACAGGGTACGAGAGAGCAGTACTTC. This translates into CASSQPGQGTREQYF. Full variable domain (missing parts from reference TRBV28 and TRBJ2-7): DVKVTQSSRYLVKRTGEKVFLECVQDMDHENMFWYRQDPGLGLRLIYFSYDVKMKEKGDIPEGYSVSREKKERFSLILESASTNQTSMYLCASSQPGQGTREQYFGPGTRLTVT.

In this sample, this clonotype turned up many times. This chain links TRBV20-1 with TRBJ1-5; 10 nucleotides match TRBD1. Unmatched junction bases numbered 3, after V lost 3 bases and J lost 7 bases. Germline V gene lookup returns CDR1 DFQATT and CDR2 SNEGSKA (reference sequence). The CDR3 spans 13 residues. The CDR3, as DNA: TGCAGTGCTAGGACAGGGGGCGAGCAGCCCCAGCATTTT. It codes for CSARTGGEQPQHF.

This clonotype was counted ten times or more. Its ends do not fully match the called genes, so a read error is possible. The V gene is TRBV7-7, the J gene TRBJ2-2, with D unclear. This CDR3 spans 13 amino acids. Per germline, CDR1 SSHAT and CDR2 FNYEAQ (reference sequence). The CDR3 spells CASSLGLSGELFF. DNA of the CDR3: TGTGCTAGCAGCTTAGGATTGAGCGGGGAGCTGTTTTTT.

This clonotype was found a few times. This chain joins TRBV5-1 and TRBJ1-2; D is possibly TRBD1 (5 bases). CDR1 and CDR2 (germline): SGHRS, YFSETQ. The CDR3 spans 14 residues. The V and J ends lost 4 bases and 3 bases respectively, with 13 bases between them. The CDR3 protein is CASSQTETYYGYTF. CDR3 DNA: TGCGCCAGCAGCCAGACAGAAACCTACTATGGCTACACCTTC.

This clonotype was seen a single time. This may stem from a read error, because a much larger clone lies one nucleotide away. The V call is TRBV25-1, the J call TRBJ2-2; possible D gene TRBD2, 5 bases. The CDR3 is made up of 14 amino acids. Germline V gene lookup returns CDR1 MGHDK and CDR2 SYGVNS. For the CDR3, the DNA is TGTGCCAGCAGGATGGACGCGAACACCGGGGAGCCGTTTTTT. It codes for CASRMDANTGEPFF.

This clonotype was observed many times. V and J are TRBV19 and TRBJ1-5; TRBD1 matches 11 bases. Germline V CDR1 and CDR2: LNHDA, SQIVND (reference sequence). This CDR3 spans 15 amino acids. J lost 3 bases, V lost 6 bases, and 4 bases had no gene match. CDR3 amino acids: CASSGQGAPNQPQHF. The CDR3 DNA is TGTGCCAGTAGCGGACAGGGGGCGCCCAATCAGCCCCAGCATTTT.

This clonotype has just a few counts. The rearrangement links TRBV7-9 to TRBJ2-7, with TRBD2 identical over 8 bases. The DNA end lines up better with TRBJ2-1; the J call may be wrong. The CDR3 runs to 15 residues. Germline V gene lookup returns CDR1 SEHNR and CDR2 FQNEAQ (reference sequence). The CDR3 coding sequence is TGTGCCAGCAGCTTAGAAGCGGGAGATTTCCATGAGCAGTTCTTC. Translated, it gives CASSLEAGDFHEQFF.